Listed below are T cell receptor beta chains from one sample, sequenced in a study of Ad26.COV2.S vaccination and SARS-CoV-2 variants. The repertoire was sequenced with immunoSEQ multiplex PCR; TCRdb's copy has only in-frame clones and lacks some. The sample lists roughly 240,000 clones, approximately 88% occurring once. Sequences were derived from peripheral blood, sampled in a trial of Ad26.COV2.S vaccine versus placebo. The origin of the receptors is a person aged 18-65 years who received the Ad26.COV2.S COVID-19 vaccine or a placebo. CDR3s include the opening cysteine and the closing phenylalanine or tryptophan. A D gene is named only where the DNA matches it firmly.

d_gene	len	v_gene	j_gene	CDR3aa
TRBD2	16	TRBV4-2	TRBJ2-5	CASSQGDGTRQETQYF
TRBD2	12	TRBV6-6	TRBJ2-7	CASTTGGYEQYF
NA	14	TRBV18	TRBJ2-2	CASSLKGDTGELFF
TRBD1	17	TRBV6-2/TRBV6-3	TRBJ2-4	CASSYRRTGGMLDIQYF
TRBD1	12	TRBV27	TRBJ2-4	CASSGTGVIQYF
TRBD1	16	TRBV7-9	TRBJ1-3	CASSPIPGTAGNTIYF
TRBD1	18	TRBV5-1	TRBJ1-3	CASSFGPGQGAGGNTIYF
NA	14	TRBV30	TRBJ1-6	CAGEQGSGNSPLHF
NA	14	TRBV10-3	TRBJ2-3	CAIRADSSGDTQYF
NA	13	TRBV7-2	TRBJ2-1	CASSRARGNEQFF
TRBD2	16	TRBV3-1/TRBV3-2	TRBJ2-1	CASSPHTSGRVNEQFF